These 30 T cell receptor beta chains share one sample of origin, sequenced in a study of CD8 T cells in ankylosing spondylitis. Study results and limitations: Apparently characteristic of ankylosing spondylitis blood was a TCR beta motif (eight highly homologous variants).

TCRdb redid the calling of the 5' RACE reads with MiXCR, one entry per CDR3 protein. The repertoire holds around 390,000 distinct CDR3 sequences, with about 20% as singletons. No cognate antigen is known for these TCRs. Sample: blood, either unsorted or a sorted T cell fraction (not recorded which). Source of these receptors: a male donor with ankylosing spondylitis.

This clonotype was found a few times. The chain recombines TRBV4-2 with TRBJ2-7; 9 bases agree with TRBD2. The CDR3 length is 15 residues. V lost 1 base, J lost 3 bases, and 4 bases stayed unmatched. The germline gives CDR1 LGHNA, CDR2 YNFKEQ. As DNA, the CDR3 is TGTGCCAGCAGCCAAGGGCCTAGCGGGATCTACGAGCAGTACTTC. Its protein is CASSQGPSGIYEQYF.

This chain joins TRBV6-1 and TRBJ1-5; maybe TRBD1 (6 bases). CDR3 size: 14 residues. From germline, CDR1 is MNHNS and CDR2 SASEGT. V dropped 8 bases and J dropped 6 bases, with 17 bases sitting between them. The CDR3 sequence: CASSAGVDFQPQHF. CDR3 bases: TGTGCCAGCTCTGCAGGGGTGGATTTTCAGCCCCAGCATTTT.

This clonotype was seen only a few times. The chain employs TRBV28 and TRBJ1-5, with unresolved D. Germline CDR1 is MDHEN and CDR2 is SYDVKM. Trimming stripped 5 bases from V and 3 bases from J, with 11 bases between. This CDR3 comprises 14 residues. CDR3 residues: CASSPPRDNQPQHF. The CDR3 DNA reads TGTGCCAGCAGTCCCCCTCGCGACAATCAGCCCCAGCATTTT.

The rearrangement uses TRBV18 and TRBJ2-1, with TRBD2 identical over 7 bases. There are 19 residues in the CDR3. V lost 4 bases to trimming and J lost 5 bases; unmatched junction nucleotides: 20. CDR1 KGHSH and CDR2 LQKENI come from the germline V gene. The CDR3 sequence: CASSRGIAGEASFHNEQFF. Written as DNA, the CDR3 is TGTGCCAGCTCACGGGGGATCGCGGGAGAAGCCAGTTTCCACAATGAGCAGTTCTTC.

This chain connects TRBV29-1 to TRBJ1-1; tentatively, D is TRBD1 (5 bases). V was trimmed by 2 bases and J by 5 bases, leaving 12 bases between them. The CDR3 covers 13 residues. The germline V gene encodes CDR1 SQVTM and CDR2 ANQGSEA. CDR3 DNA sequence: TGCAGCGTTGAAAGGGCCCGGGGGACTGAAGCTTTCTTT. Its translation is CSVERARGTEAFF.

This clonotype was counted between two and nine times. The rearrangement uses TRBV28 and TRBJ2-2, with D tentatively TRBD2 (6 bases). This CDR3 has 16 amino acids. The V gene's germline CDR1 is MDHEN and CDR2 SYDVKM. Trimming shortened V by 5 bases and J by 1 base, and 14 bases separated the two germline ends. Here the CDR3 reads CASSTLLSGNTGELFF. In DNA, the CDR3 is TGTGCCAGCAGTACCCTCCTTAGCGGGAACACCGGGGAGCTGTTTTTT. Looking up the rest from reference TRBV28 and TRBJ2-2 gives the full variable domain: DVKVTQSSRYLVKRTGEKVFLECVQDMDHENMFWYRQDPGLGLRLIYFSYDVKMKEKGDIPEGYSVSREKKERFSLILESASTNQTSMYLCASSTLLSGNTGELFFGEGSRLTVL.

This sequence joins TRBV3-1 and TRBJ1-6, with 7 bases fitting TRBD1. Germline assignment: CDR1 LGHDT and CDR2 YNNKEL (reference sequence). V was pared by 4 bases and J by 7 bases, with 7 bases of the junction left unmatched. The CDR3 contains 15 residues. Here the CDR3 DNA reads TGTGCCAGCAGCCCGGGGAGACAGGGCAATTCACCCCTCCACTTT. Its protein product is CASSPGRQGNSPLHF.

This clonotype was observed a handful of times. The genes are TRBV5-1 and TRBJ2-5; tentative D call: TRBD2 (5 bases). From germline, CDR1 is SGHRS and CDR2 YFSETQ. V was clipped by 0 bases and J by 9 bases, with 12 bases between them. The CDR3 is 13 amino acids. CDR3 amino acids: CASSLDRQAAQYF. The DNA for the CDR3 is TGCGCCAGCAGCTTGGACAGACAAGCGGCCCAGTACTTC. Full variable domain (missing parts from reference TRBV5-1 and TRBJ2-5): KAGVTQTPRYLIKTRGQQVTLSCSPISGHRSVSWYQQTPGQGLQFLFEYFSETQRNKGNFPGRFSGRQFSNSRSEMNVSTLELGDSALYLCASSLDRQAAQYFGPGTRLLVL.

Concerning this clonotype: Germline is not matched at one junction end, which may reflect a read error. The chain recombines TRBV12-3 or TRBV12-4 with TRBJ1-4, with a possible D match to TRBD1 (6 bases). CDR3 length: 15 amino acids. CDR3 loop: CASSLAGGLNEKRFF. As DNA, the CDR3 is TGTGCCAGCAGTTTAGCCGGGGGCCTTAATGAAAAACGGTTTTTT.

V usage is TRBV12-3 or TRBV12-4 and J usage is TRBJ2-7, with 8 bases fitting TRBD2. CDR3 size: 15 residues. V dropped 4 bases and J dropped 0; count of bases not matched to a gene: 5. The CDR3 sequence: CASSSLAGLSYEQYF. The CDR3 DNA sequence: TGTGCCAGCAGTTCCTTAGCGGGACTCTCCTACGAGCAGTACTTC.

This clonotype appeared a few times. The V and J genes are TRBV30 and TRBJ1-6, with TRBD1 matching over 11 bases. The germline V gene has CDR1 GTSNPN and CDR2 SVGIG (reference sequence). The J segment lost 13 bases and the V segment lost 2 bases, leaving 10 bases of the junction unmatched. The CDR3 has 15 residues. CDR3 coding DNA: TGTGCCTGGAGTTTCAGCGGGACAGGGGGGTGGCCCCTCCACTTT. Encoded protein: CAWSFSGTGGWPLHF.

This chain uses TRBV11-3 with TRBJ2-7; no clear D. The CDR3 runs 12 residues. Germline V CDR1 and CDR2: SGHNT, YENEEA. Deletions cut 5 bases from V and 3 bases from J, with 8 bases between. The CDR3 DNA sequence: TGTGCCAGCAGCCGGGCAGACTACGAGCAGTACTTC. It specifies CASSRADYEQYF.

This rearrangement joins TRBV29-1 to TRBJ1-1; 8 bases line up with TRBD1. The trim removed 4 bases at V and 0 bases at J, leaving 4 bases unmatched. Looked up from germline, CDR1 is SQVTM and CDR2 is ANQGSEA. The CDR3 is made up of 14 amino acids. CDR3 DNA: TGCAGCGTTGCGGCAGGGGGCTTGAACACTGAAGCTTTCTTT. Its translation: CSVAAGGLNTEAFF.

The chain couples TRBV3-1 to TRBJ1-6, with D uncertain. Germline V gene lookup returns CDR1 LGHDT and CDR2 YNNKEL (reference sequence). Between the trimmed V and J ends, which lost 5 bases and 8 bases, there was a span of 13 bases. The CDR3 contains 14 residues. As DNA, the CDR3 is TGTGCCAGCAGCACCGGGCCCGGAGATTCACCCCTCCACTTT. Protein sequence: CASSTGPGDSPLHF.

V is TRBV20-1 and J is TRBJ2-5, with 16 bases aligning to TRBD2. The CDR3 loop spans 17 amino acids. Germline V lookup: CDR1 DFQATT, CDR2 SNEGSKA (reference sequence). Trimming removed 2 bases from V and 5 bases from J; junction bases left unmatched: 8. The CDR3 loop is CSARSGLAGGPVETQYF. The CDR3 region has the DNA TGCAGTGCTAGATCGGGACTAGCGGGAGGGCCTGTCGAGACCCAGTACTTC.

At least ten counts were recorded for this clonotype. V and J are TRBV10-3 and TRBJ2-7; D gene unclear. This CDR3 comprises 12 residues. The germline gives CDR1 ENHRY, CDR2 SYGVKD. Trimming stripped 0 bases from V and 6 bases from J, with 6 bases between. The CDR3 loop reads CAISESLFEQYF. The CDR3 coding sequence is TGTGCCATCAGTGAGTCCCTTTTCGAGCAGTACTTC.

CDR3 amino acids: CASSLRRPSYTDTQYF. The CDR3 nucleotides are TGTGCCAGCAGCTTACGCCGCCCGTCGTACACAGATACGCAGTATTTT. The rearrangement links TRBV13 to TRBJ2-3; D uncertain. Trimming stripped 2 bases from V and 2 bases from J, with 14 bases between. Germline V gene sequence: CDR1 PRHDT, CDR2 FYEKMQ (reference sequence). The CDR3 loop spans 16 amino acids.

The chain uses TRBV5-6 and TRBJ2-6; D uncertain. V lost 6 bases and J 0 bases, leaving 7 bases between the germline ends. There are 14 residues in the CDR3. Germline V lookup: CDR1 SGHDT, CDR2 YYEEEE. This CDR3 is CASIRPSGANVLTF. CDR3 DNA: TGTGCCAGCATACGGCCCTCTGGGGCCAACGTCCTGACTTTC.

The V and J genes are TRBV7-8 and TRBJ2-7; 10 bases fit TRBD2. The CDR3 is 16 residues long. Looked up from germline, CDR1 is SGHVS and CDR2 is FQNEAQ. V dropped 1 base and J dropped 1; count of bases not matched to a gene: 4. The CDR3 loop is CASSLETSGNSYEQYF. The DNA for the CDR3 is TGTGCCAGCAGCTTAGAAACTAGCGGGAATTCCTACGAGCAGTACTTC.

A word on this clonotype: This may arise from a read error, as a much more abundant clone is one base away. This CDR3 reads CASSLDVGFYNEQFF. The CDR3 nucleotides are TGTGCCAGCAGCTTGGACGTGGGGTTCTACAATGAGCAGTTCTTC. The chain carries TRBV5-5 and TRBJ2-1; D is unclear. The germline gives CDR1 SGHKS, CDR2 YYEKEE (reference sequence). Trimming shortened V by 0 bases and J by 3 bases, and 10 bases separated the two germline ends. The CDR3 loop spans 15 amino acids.

The chain links TRBV5-1 to TRBJ2-7; 13 positions agree with TRBD2. The ends lost 2 bases at V and 3 bases at J; junction bases unmatched: 8. The CDR3 sequence is 17 residues long. Germline assignment: CDR1 SGHRS and CDR2 YFSETQ. DNA of the CDR3: TGCGCCAGCAGCTTTACTAGCGGGAGGGCCGGGAACTACGAGCAGTACTTC. It specifies CASSFTSGRAGNYEQYF.

On this clonotype: No conserved phenylalanine or tryptophan ends this CDR3, so it is likely a read error. Because the CDR3's place on the DNA is in doubt, the DNA is left out and the CDR3 is given as listed by TCRdb. The chain has TRBV20-1 and TRBJ2-7; TRBD2 is the table's D call and was not checked against the DNA. Germline CDR1 is DFQATT and CDR2 is SNEGSKA (reference sequence). The CDR3 is 11 residues long, ends included. CDR3 residues: CSAWQGSSNLY.

The sample holds a few counts of this clonotype. V is TRBV12-3 or TRBV12-4 and J is TRBJ2-1; D remains unclear. V gave up 0 bases and J gave up 14 bases, with 11 bases separating them. The CDR3 extends over 12 amino acids. The CDR3 reads CASSLASGFEFF. The CDR3 DNA reads TGTGCCAGCAGTTTAGCGAGTGGATTTGAGTTCTTC.

This clonotype was seen more than once but under ten times. V is TRBV29-1 and J is TRBJ1-3; D is perhaps TRBD1 (6 bases). The CDR3 has 15 amino acids. Looked up from germline, CDR1 is SQVTM and CDR2 is ANQGSEA. V dropped 4 bases and J dropped 4 bases, with 17 bases sitting between them. The DNA of the CDR3 is TGCAGCGTTGCTCAACACAGGGCCGACGGAAACACCATATATTTT. It encodes CSVAQHRADGNTIYF.

The V call is TRBV6-1, the J call TRBJ1-1; D is perhaps TRBD1 (6 bases). Between the trimmed V and J ends, which lost 6 bases and 2 bases, there was a span of 10 bases. Germline values: CDR1 MNHNS, CDR2 SASEGT. This CDR3 has 13 residues. CDR3 protein: CASRQGKNTEAFF. The CDR3 DNA reads TGTGCCAGCAGGCAGGGGAAAAACACTGAAGCTTTCTTT.

This clonotype showed up just a few times. A junction end diverges from the germline sequence, so it may reflect a read error. The J gene is TRBJ2-4, the V gene TRBV12-3 or TRBV12-4; TRBD2 aligns across 9 bases. This CDR3 contains 13 residues. The CDR3 coding sequence is TGTGCCAGCAGTTTGGGTCATAGCGGGAGCGCGAACTTC. It codes for CASSLGHSGSANF.

This chain connects TRBV28 to TRBJ2-5, with TRBD2 matching over 9 bases. The germline V gene has CDR1 MDHEN and CDR2 SYDVKM. CDR3 size: 15 residues. J was trimmed by 4 bases and V by 6 bases; bases with no gene match: 9. CDR3 bases: TGTGCCAGCAGCTCCCTAGCGGGAAGGCTAGAGACCCAGTACTTC. Encoded protein: CASSSLAGRLETQYF.

This rearrangement joins TRBV29-1 to TRBJ2-3, with D unresolved. This CDR3 contains 14 residues. Germline loops: CDR1 SQVTM, CDR2 ANQGSEA. Trimming pared 4 bases from V and 0 bases from J, leaving 11 bases between. CDR3 sequence (DNA): TGCAGCGTTGGTTGGCTCCTTAGCACAGATACGCAGTATTTT. It specifies CSVGWLLSTDTQYF.

This clonotype was picked up a small number of times. The chain carries TRBV20-1 and TRBJ1-5, with D hard to call. The length of the CDR3 is 15 residues. CDR1 DFQATT and CDR2 SNEGSKA come from the germline V gene (reference sequence). V lost 6 bases to trimming and J lost 0 bases, with 15 bases between them. The CDR3 DNA sequence: TGCAGTGCCAACCATTTAGGTGCTAGCAATCAGCCCCAGCATTTT. This codes for CSANHLGASNQPQHF.

This chain uses TRBV10-3 with TRBJ2-7; possibly TRBD1 or TRBD2 for D (5 bases each). The CDR3 is made up of 14 amino acids. The germline gives CDR1 ENHRY, CDR2 SYGVKD. The germline V and J ends were trimmed by 6 bases and 2 bases, with 14 bases remaining between them. For the CDR3, the DNA is TGTGCCATCAGCCAGGGAGCAAGGGCCTACGAGCAGTACTTC. Its protein is CAISQGARAYEQYF.